Each of the 25 T cell receptor beta chains below was sequenced from the same sample in a study of blood T cell repertoires in COVID-19. Using immunoSEQ multiplex PCR, the repertoire was profiled, and TCRdb retains in-frame clones only, with some absent. This sample yields about 36,000 clones, of which roughly 73% are seen a single time; about 33% belongs to the top ten. Sample: peripheral blood. These receptors came from a man in his sixties with acute or convalescent COVID-19.

The rearrangement uses TRBV11-1 and TRBJ1-1; 8 nucleotides agree with TRBD1. The length of the CDR3 is 14 residues. Germline V lookup: CDR1 SGHAT, CDR2 FQDESV (reference sequence). Trimming cost V 5 bases and J 4 bases; bases outside gene matches: 6. CDR3 sequence: CASSPRQGPTEAFF. The CDR3 nucleotides read TGTGCCAGCAGCCCCCGACAGGGGCCCACTGAAGCTTTCTTT.

The chain recombines TRBV28 with TRBJ1-6; D call uncertain. Germline lookup yields CDR1 MDHEN and CDR2 SYDVKM. Trimming removed 3 bases from V and 3 bases from J, with 15 bases in between. CDR3 length: 17 amino acids. The CDR3 is CASSFPRIAFYNSPLHF. The DNA of the CDR3 is TGTGCCAGCAGTTTTCCTCGGATAGCTTTCTATAATTCACCCCTCCACTTT.

This clone was counted only a few times. The rearrangement uses TRBV7-2 and TRBJ2-1; 8 bases map to TRBD2. Losses at the gene ends were 1 base for V and 8 bases for J; bases not matched to a gene: 4. This CDR3 has 14 amino acids. Germline V gene sequence: CDR1 SGHTA, CDR2 FQGNSA. DNA for the CDR3: TGTGCCAGCAGCTTAGTAGCGGGAAGCCATGAGCAGTTCTTC. Translation: CASSLVAGSHEQFF.

This chain joins TRBV5-1 and TRBJ2-5; possibly TRBD1 for D (6 bases). The CDR3 is made up of 14 amino acids. Germline CDR1 is SGHRS and CDR2 is YFSETQ. V shed 0 bases and J shed 5 bases, with 11 bases lying between them. CDR3 sequence: CASSLANRVETQYF. The CDR3 nucleotides are TGCGCCAGCAGCTTGGCCAACAGGGTTGAGACCCAGTACTTC.

The genes are TRBV5-1 and TRBJ2-7, with 9 positions matching TRBD1. Germline CDR1 is SGHRS and CDR2 is YFSETQ. The CDR3 runs 16 residues. V shed 3 bases, J shed 5 bases, and the junction held 12 bases outside the gene matches. This CDR3 reads CASSYDLPGTGNEQYF. CDR3 nucleotide sequence: TGCGCCAGCAGCTACGACTTGCCAGGGACAGGGAACGAGCAGTACTTC.

J is TRBJ1-2 and V is TRBV5-4; possible D gene TRBD1, 6 bases. This CDR3 region has 15 residues. Trimming removed 5 bases at V and 8 bases at J, with 22 bases between. Germline CDR1 reads SGHNT; CDR2 reads YYREEE (reference sequence). This CDR3 is CASSSQARGLGGYTF. CDR3 in DNA: TGTGCCAGCAGTTCTCAAGCCAGGGGTCTGGGCGGCTACACCTTC. Drawing the rest from reference TRBV5-4 and TRBJ1-2, the complete variable domain is ETGVTQSPTHLIKTRGQQVTLRCSSQSGHNTVSWYQQALGQGPQFIFQYYREEENGRGNFPPRFSGLQFPNYSSELNVNALELDDSALYLCASSSQARGLGGYTFGSGTRLTVV.

The chain couples TRBV5-7 to TRBJ1-2; 7 nucleotides align to TRBD1. Being an ORF, TRBV5-7 has a function that is uncertain. This CDR3 contains 16 residues. V shed 6 bases and J 8 bases; nucleotides not matched to a gene: 19. The CDR3 reads CASNRTARTDRVGYTF. The CDR3 coding sequence is TGTGCCAGCAACCGAACGGCCCGGACCGACAGGGTAGGCTACACCTTC.

V and J are TRBV12-3 or TRBV12-4 and TRBJ1-2; D remains ambiguous. The CDR3 length is 13 residues. The V gene lost 7 bases and the J gene lost 1 base, with 10 bases spanning the gap. CDR3 DNA sequence: TGTGCCAGCACCTTCCAGGTTAACTATGGCTACACCTTC. Amino acids: CASTFQVNYGYTF.

The chain recombines TRBV4-2 with TRBJ2-3; 14 bases map to TRBD2. CDR3 length: 16 amino acids. The junction had 5 bases not matched to a gene; V was cut back by 3 bases and J by 6 bases. The germline CDR1 and CDR2 sequences are LGHNA and YNFKEQ. The CDR3 loop is CASSQGTSGSEDTQYF. In DNA form, the CDR3 reads TGTGCCAGCAGCCAGGGGACTAGCGGGAGTGAGGATACGCAGTATTTT.

At least ten counts were recorded for this clone. The chain employs TRBV6-7 and TRBJ2-2; D is ambiguous. TRBV6-7 is annotated as an ORF whose role is uncertain. There are 13 residues in the CDR3. V was cut by 0 bases and J by 7 bases, with 6 bases left in between. CDR3 coding DNA: TGTGCCAGCAGTTACTCGGGCATCGGGGAGCTGTTTTTT. This sequence encodes CASSYSGIGELFF.

This clone has more than one count but fewer than ten. Distinct nucleotide sequences in the sample also encode this CDR3. The chain is built from TRBV5-6 and TRBJ2-7; 8 nucleotides align to TRBD2. The CDR3 totals 18 residues. V was clipped by 1 base and J by 5 bases; unmatched bases: 17. CDR1 and CDR2 (germline): SGHDT, YYEEEE. The chain's CDR3 is CASSLFGGRAGGVHEQYF. CDR3 bases: TGTGCCAGCAGCTTGTTTGGGGGAAGGGCGGGAGGTGTACACGAGCAGTACTTC. Drawing the rest from reference TRBV5-6 and TRBJ2-7, the complete variable domain is DAGVTQSPTHLIKTRGQQVTLRCSPKSGHDTVSWYQQALGQGPQFIFQYYEEEERQRGNFPDRFSGHQFPNYSSELNVNALLLGDSALYLCASSLFGGRAGGVHEQYFGPGTRLTVT.

The chain is built from TRBV6-1 and TRBJ1-2; D uncertain. The germline gives CDR1 MNHNS, CDR2 SASEGT. CDR3 size: 14 residues. The V end was cut by 1 base, the J end by 4 bases, with 10 bases between. CDR3 protein: CASSEVAGPYGYTF. The DNA of the CDR3 is TGTGCCAGCAGTGAAGTGGCAGGCCCCTATGGCTACACCTTC.

The rearrangement links TRBV28 to TRBJ1-6; tentative D call: TRBD1 (6 bases). CDR3 size: 13 residues. Germline CDR1 reads MDHEN; CDR2 reads SYDVKM. The germline V and J ends were trimmed by 6 bases and 11 bases, with 14 bases remaining between them. This CDR3 is CASRDSLRTPLHF. The CDR3 DNA reads TGTGCCAGCAGGGACAGCCTGAGGACACCCCTCCACTTT.

The chain carries TRBV7-9 and TRBJ1-1, with TRBD1 identical over 11 bases. Germline V CDR1 and CDR2: SEHNR, FQNEAQ (reference sequence). CDR3 length equals 16 residues. V was pared by 4 bases and J by 5 bases, with 9 bases of the junction left unmatched. As DNA, the CDR3 is TGTGCCAGCAGCTCGCAAGGTGGGACAGGGGGGACTGAAGCTTTCTTT. This sequence encodes CASSSQGGTGGTEAFF. The whole variable domain, filled in from reference TRBV7-9 and TRBJ1-1, reads DTGVSQNPRHKITKRGQNVTFRCDPISEHNRLYWYRQTLGQGPEFLTYFQNEAQLEKSRLLSDRFSAERPKGSFSTLEIQRTEQGDSAMYLCASSSQGGTGGTEAFFGQGTRLTVV.

This chain uses TRBV7-8 with TRBJ2-7, with 7 bases identical to TRBD1. The CDR3 runs to 15 residues. The germline gives CDR1 SGHVS, CDR2 FQNEAQ. J was trimmed by 0 bases and V by 2 bases; bases with no gene match: 4. The CDR3 protein is CASSLIWDSSYEQYF. The CDR3 DNA is TGTGCCAGCAGCTTAATTTGGGACAGCTCCTACGAGCAGTACTTC.

A single count supports this clone. This chain joins TRBV5-1 and TRBJ2-7; tentatively, D is TRBD2 (5 bases). V dropped 2 bases and J dropped 3 bases, with 15 bases sitting between them. Germline CDR1 is SGHRS and CDR2 is YFSETQ. The CDR3 is made up of 15 amino acids. The DNA of the CDR3 is TGCGCCAGCAGCTTAACGGCCCTTCGGGGCTACGAGCAGTACTTC. Residues: CASSLTALRGYEQYF. The variable domain in full, with the rest retrieved from reference TRBV5-1 and TRBJ2-7, is KAGVTQTPRYLIKTRGQQVTLSCSPISGHRSVSWYQQTPGQGLQFLFEYFSETQRNKGNFPGRFSGRQFSNSRSEMNVSTLELGDSALYLCASSLTALRGYEQYFGPGTRLTVT.

This clone is a singleton in its sample. Other DNA sequences within the sample encode an identical CDR3. The chain has TRBV11-3 and TRBJ2-5; 8 positions agree with TRBD2. The CDR3 is 14 residues long. V lost 3 bases and J lost 4; bases outside the gene matches: 4. The germline V gene encodes CDR1 SGHNT and CDR2 YENEEA. CDR3 coding DNA: TGTGCCAGCAGCTTGCTAGCGGGTGGAGAGACCCAGTACTTC. Its protein product is CASSLLAGGETQYF.

The chain carries TRBV7-2 and TRBJ1-2; 8 nucleotides agree with TRBD1. The trim removed 5 bases at V and 4 bases at J, leaving 3 bases unmatched. Germline assignment: CDR1 SGHTA and CDR2 FQGNSA. The CDR3 has 13 residues. CDR3 amino acids: CASSPDRVYGYTF. CDR3 DNA sequence: TGTGCCAGCAGCCCGGACAGGGTCTATGGCTACACCTTC.

The chain recombines TRBV5-8 with TRBJ1-2; 8 positions agree with TRBD1. CDR3 length: 16 residues. Losses at the gene ends were 5 bases for V and 4 bases for J; bases not matched to a gene: 13. Germline V gene sequence: CDR1 SGHTS, CDR2 YDEGEE. The CDR3 loop reads CASRFDRTGSFYGYTF. Here the CDR3 DNA reads TGTGCCAGCAGATTCGATCGGACAGGGTCGTTCTATGGCTACACCTTC. Looking up the rest from reference TRBV5-8 and TRBJ1-2 gives the full variable domain: EAGVTQSPTHLIKTRGQQATLRCSPISGHTSVYWYQQALGLGLQFLLWYDEGEERNRGNFPPRFSGRQFPNYSSELNVNALELEDSALYLCASRFDRTGSFYGYTFGSGTRLTVV.

The chain combines TRBV5-1 with TRBJ1-1; possibly TRBD1 for D (6 bases). The germline CDR1 and CDR2 sequences are SGHRS and YFSETQ. The CDR3 loop spans 15 amino acids. V gave up 0 bases and J gave up 0 bases, with 9 bases separating them. CDR3 bases: TGCGCCAGCAGCTTGGCGGACAGTTTGAACACTGAAGCTTTCTTT. This translates into CASSLADSLNTEAFF.

The chain uses TRBV19 and TRBJ1-5, with a tentative D call TRBD1 (6 bases). V lost 3 bases and J lost 6, with 12 bases in between. Germline assignment: CDR1 LNHDA and CDR2 SQIVND (reference sequence). This CDR3 is built from 14 residues. In DNA, the CDR3 is TGTGCCAGTAGTATTCAGGGGACGGTTCAGCCCCAGCATTTT. It is translated as CASSIQGTVQPQHF.

This rearrangement joins TRBV2 to TRBJ2-1, with D perhaps TRBD1 (6 bases). V lost 7 bases to trimming and J lost 0 bases, with 13 bases between them. CDR3 length equals 15 residues. Germline CDR1 reads SNHLY; CDR2 reads FYNNEI. CDR3 residues: CASTGQMSSYNEQFF. The CDR3 bases are TGTGCCAGCACTGGACAGATGAGCTCCTACAATGAGCAGTTCTTC.

The chain couples TRBV9 to TRBJ2-2; TRBD1 matches 7 bases. V lost 3 bases to trimming and J lost 6 bases; unmatched junction nucleotides: 8. The germline gives CDR1 SGDLS, CDR2 YYNGEE. This CDR3 comprises 15 residues. CDR3 loop: CASSAEGAGPGELFF. In DNA form, the CDR3 reads TGTGCCAGCAGCGCTGAGGGGGCAGGCCCCGGGGAGCTGTTTTTT. Using reference TRBV9 and TRBJ2-2 for the parts outside the CDR3, the full variable domain is DSGVTQTPKHLITATGQRVTLRCSPRSGDLSVYWYQQSLDQGLQFLIQYYNGEERAKGNILERFSAQQFPDLHSELNLSSLELGDSALYFCASSAEGAGPGELFFGEGSRLTVL.

This chain links TRBV24-1 with TRBJ1-3; 10 bases map to TRBD1. The germline gives CDR1 KGHDR, CDR2 SFDVKD. The CDR3 contains 19 residues. The trim removed 7 bases at V and 0 bases at J, leaving 14 bases unmatched. In DNA form, the CDR3 reads TGTGCCACCAGCCACACCGGGACAGGGGAAGATAACTCTGGAAACACCATATATTTT. This codes for CATSHTGTGEDNSGNTIYF.

The chain combines TRBV6-4 with TRBJ2-3; 7 bases agree with TRBD2. The CDR3 has 14 amino acids. The germline V gene encodes CDR1 MRHNA and CDR2 SNTAGT. V was pared by 3 bases and J by 4 bases, with 4 bases of the junction left unmatched. The CDR3 sequence: CASSDAGVADTQYF. The CDR3 bases are TGTGCCAGCAGTGATGCGGGAGTCGCAGATACGCAGTATTTT.